The rows below give T cell receptor beta chains drawn from one sample of a study of identical twins. One entry per CDR3 protein results from TCRdb running MiXCR on the 5' RACE reads. The table records about 450,000 distinct CDR3 sequences, roughly 18% of them present only once. The sample was naive T cells sorted from blood. Receptor source: a man aged 50-59 years in good health. CDR3s include the opening cysteine and the closing phenylalanine or tryptophan. The order of the fields is J gene, clone size, V gene, D gene, CDR3 DNA, CDR3 protein. A D gene is named only where the DNA matches it firmly. Not all rows give a size; the values are once, few, many and, for expanded clones, a class.

TRBJ2-2 . TRBV7-2 . TGTGCCAGCAGCCCCGGACTGGTGAACACCGGGGAGCTGTTTTTT CASSPGLVNTGELFF
TRBJ2-1 . TRBV20-1 TRBD2 TGCAGTGCTAGAGATGAACGGGACTATCGAGTTAGCTACAATGAGCAGTTCTTC CSARDERDYRVSYNEQFF
TRBJ2-3 many TRBV20-1 TRBD2 TGCAGTGCCGGGGGGAGCACAGATACGCAGTATTTT CSAGGSTDTQYF
TRBJ2-2 . TRBV9 . TGTGCCAGCAGCCCGACGGACCCCACCGGGGAGCTGTTTTTT CASSPTDPTGELFF
TRBJ2-7 . TRBV7-2 TRBD1 TGTGCCAGCAGCACGTACACAGGGGACATCCACTACGAGCAGTACTTC CASSTYTGDIHYEQYF
TRBJ2-7 few TRBV20-1 TRBD1 TGCAGTGCTAGGGGGGACAGGGGGAGCTACGAGCAGTACTTC CSARGDRGSYEQYF
TRBJ2-3 many TRBV29-1 TRBD1 TGCAGCGTTGCCGGGACAGGGGACGGCACAGATACGCAGTATTTT CSVAGTGDGTDTQYF
TRBJ2-1 . TRBV7-2 . TGTGCCAGCAGCTTTCGGGGGAAAGCGGGTGCGTACAATGAGCAGTTCTTC CASSFRGKAGAYNEQFF
TRBJ1-1 few TRBV12-3/TRBV12-4 TRBD1 TGTGCCAGCAGTTTATGGGACAGTCTGAACACTGAAGCTTTCTTT CASSLWDSLNTEAFF
TRBJ2-2 many TRBV10-3 . TGTGCCATCAGGCCAGACCTCACCGGGGAGCTGTTTTTT CAIRPDLTGELFF
TRBJ2-7 few TRBV7-8 . TGTGCCAGCAGCCCGGAATACGAGCAGTACTTC CASSPEYEQYF
TRBJ2-2 few TRBV7-6 TRBD2 TGTGCCAGCAGCTCCGGGACTAGCGGGATCGGGGAGCTGTTTTTT CASSSGTSGIGELFF
TRBJ2-1 few TRBV27 . TGTGCCAGCAGTTTACTTAGCGGCTCCACCTACAATGAGCAGTTCTTC CASSLLSGSTYNEQFF
TRBJ2-7 few TRBV6-1 TRBD2 TGTGCCAGCAGGACTAGCGGGGGAACCTACGAGCAGTACTTC CASRTSGGTYEQYF
TRBJ2-1 many TRBV5-1 . TGCGCCAGCAGCTCTTACGGCCCTGAGCAGTTCTTC CASSSYGPEQFF
TRBJ1-2 . TRBV6-5 TRBD1 TGTGCCAGCAGTTATCTAGGACAGGGTGGGAACTATGGCTACACCTTC CASSYLGQGGNYGYTF
TRBJ1-1 few TRBV20-1 TRBD1 TGCAGTGCCCTCACAGGGGCAGGGAGAAACACTGAAGCTTTCTTT CSALTGAGRNTEAFF
TRBJ1-1 few TRBV20-1 . TGCAGTGCTGGGAGACGGCATTTGGACACTGAAGCTTTCTTT CSAGRRHLDTEAFF
TRBJ1-2 . TRBV11-2 . TGTGCCAGCAGCCGCCGGACCGGACTCCGCGGAGGGGGTGACTATGGCTACACCTTC CASSRRTGLRGGGDYGYTF
TRBJ2-7 . TRBV11-2 . TGTGCCAGCAGCACCCGGAGCCTTGAGGGCTCCTACGAGCAGTACTTC CASSTRSLEGSYEQYF
TRBJ2-1 many TRBV5-5 . TGTGCCAGCAGCGCTGGGGGCTTATCGGGTCTGCAGTTCTTC CASSAGGLSGLQFF
TRBJ2-1 few TRBV4-1 . TGCGCCAGCAGGCTCTTCTCACTATCCTACAATGAGCAGTTCTTC CASRLFSLSYNEQFF